This T cell receptor (beta chain) is from a study of beta chain features in type 1 diabetes. Study at large: Comparable age, gender and cell yields were observed in patients relative to healthy donors. Taken together, all samples contributed nearly 110 million examined sorted cells.

About this clone: The antigen remains unidentified.

Study results and limitations: A moderate, significant TCRB CDR3 shortening appeared in type 1 diabetes across four CD4+ subsets. When cDNA is sequenced, cells with high TCR expression could be over-represented.

From germline, CDR1 is SGHKS and CDR2 YYEKEE (reference sequence). The V gene lost 4 bases and the J gene lost 3 bases, with 14 bases spanning the gap. The CDR3 sequence is 14 residues long. What was sequenced were expressed TCRB transcripts, since all of the isolated RNA had been reverse transcribed. Here immunoSEQ multiplex PCR was the method, and the copy in TCRdb shows in-frame clones only, minus some. The repertoire holds approximately 170,000 clones, with about 9.8% as singletons. Sequencing was done on a sample of central memory CD4+ T cells from blood. This sequence joins TRBV5-5 and TRBJ2-7; D remains ambiguous. This clonotype was obtained from a woman under 30 in good health. CDR3 sequence reads: CASSLNFAGYEQYF. The CDR3 DNA reads TGTGCCAGCAGCCTAAACTTCGCCGGCTACGAGCAGTACTTC.